The 29 T cell receptor beta chains below all came from one sample that was sequenced in a study of preoperative IRX-2 immunotherapy in early breast cancer (dated by TCRdb to about 2019). The library was built by means of the immunoSEQ multiplex PCR assay. This is the immuneACCESS table as TCRdb keeps it, with only in-frame sequences that have V and J called. A part of the clones is gone; compared with another copy, unresolved V genes explain less than half, and the rest is unexplained. The sample records around 34,000 clones, more than 90% of which are singletons. Together, the top ten hold around 6.6% of the sample. The treatment or condition label, read with the paper, signifies: preoperative locoregional IRX-2 cytokine immunotherapy. The material was obtained from a patient treated with IRX-2 immunotherapy. Every receptor here comes from a human donor with breast cancer.

The V and J genes are TRBV6-6 and TRBJ2-3, with TRBD2 matching over 7 bases. The CDR3 is 14 residues long. Germline assignment: CDR1 MNHNY and CDR2 SVGAGI (reference sequence). Trimming took 2 bases from V and 4 from J; bases not matched to a gene: 3. The CDR3 DNA reads TGTGCCAGCAGTTACGAGACTAGCTCAGATACGCAGTATTTT. Translated: CASSYETSSDTQYF.

This clone was detected only once. The chain combines TRBV18 with TRBJ2-1; no reliable D call. V was trimmed by 3 bases and J by 9 bases, leaving 6 bases between them. Germline loops: CDR1 KGHSH, CDR2 LQKENI. There are 11 residues in the CDR3. The CDR3 spells CASSPVSEQFF. The DNA of the CDR3 is TGTGCCAGCTCACCGGTCAGTGAGCAGTTCTTC.

The CDR3 DNA follows: TGTGCCAGCAGCTTAGGGCGGTACAATCAGCCCCAGCATTTT. This gives the protein CASSLGRYNQPQHF. V usage is TRBV11-2 and J usage is TRBJ1-5; the D is unclear. The CDR3 contains 14 residues. Trimming shortened V by 1 base and J by 3 bases, and 7 bases separated the two germline ends. CDR1 and CDR2 from the germline V gene are SGHAT and FQNNGV.

The V and J genes are TRBV25-1 and TRBJ1-5; possible D gene TRBD1, 6 bases. This CDR3 region has 13 residues. V was cut by 9 bases and J by 1 base, with 10 bases left in between. Germline CDR1 and CDR2: MGHDK and SYGVNS. DNA for the CDR3: TGTGCCAGAAGCGGACAGAGCAATCAGCCCCAGCATTTT. It yields the protein CARSGQSNQPQHF.

The V and J genes are TRBV2 and TRBJ1-5; 9 nucleotides match TRBD1. Germline V gene data show CDR1 as SNHLY and CDR2 as FYNNEI. The CDR3 has 18 amino acids. The junction had 12 bases not matched to a gene; V was cut back by 6 bases and J by 0 bases. CDR3 loop: CASSEGQGGWSSNQPQHF. The CDR3 bases are TGTGCCAGCAGCGAGGGACAGGGTGGCTGGTCTAGCAATCAGCCCCAGCATTTT.

The chain joins TRBV27 to TRBJ2-2; 16 positions match TRBD2. The germline V gene encodes CDR1 MNHEY and CDR2 SMNVEV (reference sequence). This CDR3 region has 17 residues. Trimming took 6 bases from V and 5 from J; bases not matched to a gene: 6. CDR3 nucleotides: TGTGCCAGCAGGAGACCGGGACTAGCGGGAGGGACCGGGGAGCTGTTTTTT. It encodes CASRRPGLAGGTGELFF.

This chain joins TRBV9 and TRBJ2-1; possibly TRBD2 for D (6 bases). CDR1 and CDR2 (germline): SGDLS, YYNGEE. Between the trimmed V and J ends, which lost 1 base and 5 bases, there was a span of 10 bases. The CDR3 runs to 14 residues. The CDR3 DNA reads TGTGCCAGCAGCGTATGGCGGGACCACAATGAGCAGTTCTTC. Translating gives CASSVWRDHNEQFF.

The chain recombines TRBV28 with TRBJ2-7; 7 nucleotides match TRBD1. The CDR3 is 12 amino acids. The V segment lost 10 bases and the J segment 2 bases; nucleotides outside the gene matches: 5. Germline V lookup: CDR1 MDHEN, CDR2 SYDVKM. The CDR3 loop is CATVTGPYEQYF. CDR3 coding DNA: TGTGCCACCGTGACAGGGCCCTACGAGCAGTACTTC.

This chain joins TRBV5-1 and TRBJ1-3, with a weak D call TRBD1 (6 bases). Germline CDR1 SGHRS, CDR2 YFSETQ. The CDR3 extends over 16 amino acids. Trimming removed 0 bases from V and 0 bases from J, with 10 bases in between. CDR3 in amino acids: CASSLANRVSGNTIYF. Written as DNA, the CDR3 is TGCGCCAGCAGCTTGGCCAACAGGGTCTCTGGAAACACCATATATTTT. Looking up the rest from reference TRBV5-1 and TRBJ1-3 gives the full variable domain: KAGVTQTPRYLIKTRGQQVTLSCSPISGHRSVSWYQQTPGQGLQFLFEYFSETQRNKGNFPGRFSGRQFSNSRSEMNVSTLELGDSALYLCASSLANRVSGNTIYFGEGSWLTVV.

This clone was observed a few times. This rearrangement joins TRBV4-1 to TRBJ2-3; D unresolved. The CDR3 has 13 amino acids. V was pared by 0 bases and J by 6 bases, with 7 bases between. Germline V lookup: CDR1 MGHRA, CDR2 YSYEKL. The CDR3 region is CASSQEGSDTQYF. The CDR3 DNA reads as TGCGCCAGCAGCCAAGAGGGATCGGATACGCAGTATTTT.

The chain carries TRBV2 and TRBJ1-5, with D hard to call. V lost 7 bases to trimming and J lost 5 bases, with 12 bases between them. The germline V gene encodes CDR1 SNHLY and CDR2 FYNNEI. This CDR3 has 13 amino acids. This CDR3 is CASIGRFDQPQHF. CDR3 nucleotides: TGTGCCAGCATAGGGCGGTTTGATCAGCCCCAGCATTTT.

This chain connects TRBV10-2 to TRBJ2-7, with 7 bases lining up with TRBD1. The J segment lost 1 base and the V segment lost 8 bases, leaving 8 bases of the junction unmatched. Looked up from germline, CDR1 is WSHSY and CDR2 is SAAADI. The CDR3 spans 14 residues. CDR3: CASLTGERSYEQYF. The CDR3 DNA sequence: TGCGCCAGCCTCACAGGGGAACGGTCCTACGAGCAGTACTTC.

This chain joins TRBV18 and TRBJ1-1; 7 bases line up with TRBD1. There are 17 residues in the CDR3. The ends lost 1 base at V and 0 bases at J; junction bases unmatched: 8. Germline values: CDR1 KGHSH, CDR2 LQKENI. CDR3 in DNA: TGTGCCAGCTCACCACTGGGACAGATATTCATGAACACTGAAGCTTTCTTT. This encodes CASSPLGQIFMNTEAFF.

J is TRBJ1-4 and V is TRBV27; weak D call: TRBD1 (5 bases). Trimming cost V 4 bases and J 2 bases, with 17 bases left between them. Germline CDR1 and CDR2: MNHEY and SMNVEV (reference sequence). The CDR3 consists of 17 residues. The CDR3 bases are TGTGCCAGCAGTTGGCAGGGAGGTTTGAGGACTAATGAAAAACTGTTTTTT. Translated: CASSWQGGLRTNEKLFF. Combining the CDR3 with reference TRBV27 and TRBJ1-4 gives the whole variable domain EAQVTQNPRYLITVTGKKLTVTCSQNMNHEYMSWYRQDPGLGLRQIYYSMNVEVTDKGDVPEGYKVSRKEKRNFPLILESPSPNQTSLYFCASSWQGGLRTNEKLFFGSGTQLSVL.

CDR3 nucleotides: TGTGCCAGCAGCTTCGGGGCCTCCTCCCCCACAGATACGCAGTATTTT. Protein: CASSFGASSPTDTQYF. The V and J genes are TRBV7-2 and TRBJ2-3; possibly TRBD1 or TRBD2 for D (5 bases each). V lost 3 bases, J lost 2 bases, and 15 bases lay in between. The germline CDR1 and CDR2 sequences are SGHTA and FQGNSA. The CDR3 has 16 amino acids. The full variable domain, in which reference TRBV7-2 and TRBJ2-3 provide the parts outside the CDR3, is GAGVSQSPSNKVTEKGKDVELRCDPISGHTALYWYRQSLGQGLEFLIYFQGNSAPDKSGLPSDRFSAERTGGSVSTLTIQRTQQEDSAVYLCASSFGASSPTDTQYFGPGTRLTVL.

The chain links TRBV7-9 to TRBJ1-1, with a tentative D call TRBD1 (5 bases). The CDR3 has 14 residues. V was pared by 10 bases and J by 7 bases, with 22 bases between. CDR1 SEHNR and CDR2 FQNEAQ come from the germline V gene (reference sequence). The CDR3 protein is CATTSGLASGEAFF. CDR3 DNA sequence: TGTGCCACCACTTCGGGGCTCGCTAGCGGTGAAGCTTTCTTT.

This chain connects TRBV9 to TRBJ1-2; the D is unclear. This CDR3 is built from 12 residues. CDR1 is SGDLS, CDR2 YYNGEE, per germline. V gave up 2 bases and J gave up 3 bases, with 5 bases separating them. The CDR3 coding sequence is TGTGCCAGCAGCGTTAGGGACTATGGCTACACCTTC. This codes for CASSVRDYGYTF.

The chain combines TRBV14 with TRBJ2-7; D is possibly TRBD1 or TRBD2 (5 bases each). The CDR3 has 13 amino acids. Germline lookup yields CDR1 SGHDN and CDR2 FVKESK. V gave up 3 bases and J gave up 3 bases, with 9 bases separating them. CDR3 sequence reads: CASSQGRGYEQYF. The CDR3 DNA sequence: TGTGCCAGCAGCCAGGGACGGGGCTACGAGCAGTACTTC.

The V gene is TRBV7-3, the J gene TRBJ2-5, with 9 positions matching TRBD1. There are 16 residues in the CDR3. V was pared by 6 bases and J by 2 bases, with 10 bases of the junction left unmatched. CDR1 is SGHTA, CDR2 FQGTGA, per germline. CDR3 in amino acids: CASRSQGARGQETQYF. The CDR3 DNA reads as TGTGCCAGCAGGTCACAGGGGGCGCGGGGGCAAGAGACCCAGTACTTC.

This clone was detected only a few times. The rearrangement joins TRBV20-1 to TRBJ1-3; unclear D gene. The CDR3 totals 11 residues. V was clipped by 8 bases and J by 3 bases, with 8 bases between them. Germline V gives CDR1 DFQATT, CDR2 SNEGSKA (reference sequence). The CDR3 sequence: CSPTVGNTIYF. CDR3 coding DNA: TGCAGTCCGACTGTTGGAAACACCATATATTTT.

This sequence joins TRBV6-1 and TRBJ1-1; D might be TRBD1 (5 bases). CDR3 length: 16 residues. In germline, CDR1 is MNHNS, CDR2 SASEGT. V dropped 3 bases and J dropped 1 base, with 15 bases sitting between them. CDR3: CASSEPGDLGNTEAFF. The CDR3 coding sequence is TGTGCCAGCAGTGAGCCCGGGGACCTAGGGAACACTGAAGCTTTCTTT.

The chain joins TRBV18 to TRBJ2-3; TRBD2 matches 7 bases. The CDR3 consists of 17 residues. The V gene end was trimmed by 6 bases and the J gene end by 4 bases; junction bases not matched to a gene: 16. Per germline, CDR1 KGHSH and CDR2 LQKENI. CDR3 region: CASSLTSGGSSPDTQYF. DNA of the CDR3: TGTGCCAGCTCCCTCACCTCGGGAGGTTCATCACCAGATACGCAGTATTTT. Full variable domain (rest looked up from reference TRBV18 and TRBJ2-3): NAGVMQNPRHLVRRRGQEARLRCSPMKGHSHVYWYRQLPEEGLKFMVYLQKENIIDESGMPKERFSAEFPKEGPSILRIQQVVRGDSAAYFCASSLTSGGSSPDTQYFGPGTRLTVL.

The genes are TRBV2 and TRBJ2-3, with D tentatively TRBD2 (6 bases). This CDR3 is 14 amino acids long. CDR1 and CDR2 from the germline V gene are SNHLY and FYNNEI. With 6 bases removed from V and 2 bases from J, the gap between germline ends came to 12 bases. The CDR3 loop reads CASRPLAATDTQYF. The CDR3 DNA follows: TGTGCCAGCAGACCACTAGCCGCCACAGATACGCAGTATTTT.

This sequence joins TRBV7-9 and TRBJ1-2; 9 bases agree with TRBD1. This CDR3 has 14 residues. Germline lookup yields CDR1 SEHNR and CDR2 FQNEAQ (reference sequence). The V and J ends lost 4 bases and 4 bases, in that order; junction bases with no gene match: 4. Written as DNA, the CDR3 is TGTGCCAGCAGCTCGGACAGGGGACTCTATGGCTACACCTTC. Translating it yields CASSSDRGLYGYTF. The whole variable domain, filled in from reference TRBV7-9 and TRBJ1-2, reads DTGVSQNPRHKITKRGQNVTFRCDPISEHNRLYWYRQTLGQGPEFLTYFQNEAQLEKSRLLSDRFSAERPKGSFSTLEIQRTEQGDSAMYLCASSSDRGLYGYTFGSGTRLTVV.

The J gene is TRBJ2-1, the V gene TRBV5-6, with 8 bases that match TRBD2. The germline gives CDR1 SGHDT, CDR2 YYEEEE. The V and J ends lost 0 bases and 8 bases, in that order; junction bases with no gene match: 13. The CDR3 spans 17 residues. The CDR3 DNA sequence: TGTGCCAGCAGCTTGGTCCCGGGGACGGGAGGGCCCTATGAGCAGTTCTTC. This encodes CASSLVPGTGGPYEQFF. The full variable domain, completed using reference TRBV5-6 and TRBJ2-1, is DAGVTQSPTHLIKTRGQQVTLRCSPKSGHDTVSWYQQALGQGPQFIFQYYEEEERQRGNFPDRFSGHQFPNYSSELNVNALLLGDSALYLCASSLVPGTGGPYEQFFGPGTRLTVL.

The rearrangement links TRBV4-2 to TRBJ1-5; D unclear. This CDR3 is built from 14 residues. With 1 base removed from V and 5 bases from J, the gap between germline ends came to 9 bases. Germline V lookup: CDR1 LGHNA, CDR2 YNFKEQ. The DNA for the CDR3 is TGTGCCAGCAGCCAAGGGGCGGGGTATCAGCCCCAGCATTTT. This translates into CASSQGAGYQPQHF.

The chain uses TRBV30 and TRBJ1-4; D is undetermined. V lost 1 base and J 7 bases, leaving 16 bases between the germline ends. The CDR3 loop spans 15 amino acids. The germline gives CDR1 GTSNPN, CDR2 SVGIG (reference sequence). CDR3 DNA sequence: TGTGCCTGGAGTGCCCAAGGCGGGTTTGGTGAAAAACTGTTTTTT. This sequence encodes CAWSAQGGFGEKLFF.

The J gene is TRBJ1-1, the V gene TRBV9; D remains unclear. Germline V CDR1 and CDR2: SGDLS, YYNGEE. V dropped 0 bases and J dropped 2 bases, with 5 bases sitting between them. The CDR3 loop spans 13 amino acids. The CDR3 is CASSVGDNTEAFF. The DNA for the CDR3 is TGTGCCAGCAGCGTAGGAGATAACACTGAAGCTTTCTTT.

This chain connects TRBV27 to TRBJ1-2, with 8 bases that match TRBD1. V was clipped by 3 bases and J by 3 bases; unmatched bases: 6. Germline loops: CDR1 MNHEY, CDR2 SMNVEV (reference sequence). The CDR3 length is 15 residues. DNA for the CDR3: TGTGCCAGCAGTTTGAATCCACAGGGGGACTATGGCTACACCTTC. Translated: CASSLNPQGDYGYTF.